This T cell receptor (beta chain) originates from a study of blood T cell repertoires in COVID-19. Study-level information: T cells, B-cell-depleted T cells, or PBMCs supplied cDNA or gDNA.

Under the authors' procedure: Reference gene primer amplification in the assay estimated nucleated cell counts. Clones were sequenced by immunoSEQ multiplex PCR, and TCRdb holds only the in-frame ones, with some missing. V, J and clone size derive from that table, while D and trimming were established from the DNA sequence. The sample has about 170,000 clones; about four fifths are singletons. The sequencing input was peripheral blood. The clonotype was recovered from a woman between 70 and 85 years old who had recovered from COVID-19.

The CDR3 sequence is CASSFWGRSTDTQYF. DNA of the CDR3: TGTGCCAGCAGCTTTTGGGGCAGGAGCACAGATACGCAGTATTTT. The V and J genes are TRBV5-6 and TRBJ2-3, with D perhaps matching TRBD1 (5 bases). This CDR3 contains 15 residues. Germline V gives CDR1 SGHDT, CDR2 YYEEEE. Trimming removed 2 bases at V and 0 bases at J, with 10 bases between.